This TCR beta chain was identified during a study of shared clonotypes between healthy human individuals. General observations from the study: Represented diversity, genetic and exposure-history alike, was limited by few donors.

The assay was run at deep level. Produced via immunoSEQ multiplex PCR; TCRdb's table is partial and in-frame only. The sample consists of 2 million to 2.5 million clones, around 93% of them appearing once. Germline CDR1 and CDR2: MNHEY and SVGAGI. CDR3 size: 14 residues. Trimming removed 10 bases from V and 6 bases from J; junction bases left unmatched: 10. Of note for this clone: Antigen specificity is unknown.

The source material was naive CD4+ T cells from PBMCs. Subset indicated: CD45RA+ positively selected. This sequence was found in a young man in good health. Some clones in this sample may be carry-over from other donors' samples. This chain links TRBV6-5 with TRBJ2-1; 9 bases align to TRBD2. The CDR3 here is CATRLVAGANEQFF. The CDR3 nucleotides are TGTGCCACCCGATTGGTAGCGGGAGCCAATGAGCAGTTCTTC.